Listed here are 8 T cell receptor beta chains from one sample, sequenced in a study of blood T cell repertoires in COVID-19. Sequencing used immunoSEQ multiplex PCR; TCRdb keeps in-frame clones, though not all of them. The sample comprises 200,000 or so clones, about nine tenths of which are singletons, and around 6.9% rests with the top ten. The source material was peripheral blood. All receptors come from a man aged 55 to 70 who had recovered from COVID-19.

V gene TRBV5-1 combines with J gene TRBJ2-1; 8 bases match TRBD2. The J segment lost 8 bases and the V segment lost 3 bases, leaving 4 bases of the junction unmatched. The CDR3 runs to 13 residues. Germline V gives CDR1 SGHRS, CDR2 YFSETQ. CDR3: CASSSGRGDEQFF. CDR3 DNA sequence: TGCGCCAGCAGCTCCGGGAGGGGAGATGAGCAGTTCTTC.

The rearrangement joins TRBV5-1 to TRBJ2-1; 7 nucleotides agree with TRBD2. V was clipped by 4 bases and J by 6 bases; unmatched bases: 10. The CDR3 covers 15 residues. Germline V gene data show CDR1 as SGHRS and CDR2 as YFSETQ. DNA of the CDR3: TGCGCCAGCAGCCCCGGGTCTAGCGGAGGCAATGAGCAGTTCTTC. Amino acid sequence: CASSPGSSGGNEQFF.

The chain links TRBV24-1 to TRBJ1-5, with D unresolved. The CDR3 is made up of 16 amino acids. Looked up from germline, CDR1 is KGHDR and CDR2 is SFDVKD. Trimming left V 1 base short and J 8 bases short, with 17 bases between. CDR3: CATSDFIPRFGKPQHF. The CDR3 DNA reads as TGTGCCACCAGTGATTTCATCCCTCGGTTCGGTAAGCCCCAGCATTTT.

A word on this clone: One end of the junction varies from germline; a read error may be responsible. The chain uses TRBV2 and TRBJ1-5; TRBD1 is a possible D gene (5 bases). The length of the CDR3 is 11 residues. The germline CDR1 and CDR2 sequences are SNHLY and FYNNEI. The CDR3 protein is CASTERGPQHF. The CDR3, as DNA: TGTGCCAGCACTGAAAGGGGGCCCCAGCATTTT.

This chain links TRBV7-9 with TRBJ2-7, with TRBD1 identical over 9 bases. The CDR3 has 14 amino acids. CDR1 is SEHNR and CDR2 is FQNEAQ in the germline V gene (reference sequence). V lost 5 bases to trimming and J lost 6 bases; unmatched junction nucleotides: 8. The CDR3 region is CASSRGGQGGEQYF. The CDR3 region has the DNA TGTGCCAGCAGCAGAGGGGGACAGGGCGGCGAGCAGTACTTC.

The chain uses TRBV7-2 and TRBJ2-2; D call uncertain. Germline assignment: CDR1 SGHTA and CDR2 FQGNSA. The CDR3 loop spans 13 amino acids. V lost 5 bases, J lost 3 bases, and 7 bases lay in between. The CDR3 nucleotides read TGTGCCAGCAGCCTCTCGTACACCGGGGAGCTGTTTTTT. Protein product: CASSLSYTGELFF.

This chain joins TRBV5-1 and TRBJ2-1; 10 bases map to TRBD2. The CDR3 loop spans 16 amino acids. CDR1 SGHRS and CDR2 YFSETQ come from the germline V gene. V dropped 4 bases and J dropped 9; count of bases not matched to a gene: 13. The CDR3 spells CASSPGLAEPWGEQFF. DNA of the CDR3: TGCGCCAGCAGCCCCGGACTAGCGGAGCCCTGGGGTGAGCAGTTCTTC.

V and J are TRBV29-1 and TRBJ1-3; D unclear. The germline gives CDR1 SQVTM, CDR2 ANQGSEA. V was pared by 2 bases and J by 1 base, with 6 bases between. The CDR3 contains 13 residues. The DNA for the CDR3 is TGCAGCGTTGAATCCCAGTCTGGAAACACCATATATTTT. Translation: CSVESQSGNTIYF.